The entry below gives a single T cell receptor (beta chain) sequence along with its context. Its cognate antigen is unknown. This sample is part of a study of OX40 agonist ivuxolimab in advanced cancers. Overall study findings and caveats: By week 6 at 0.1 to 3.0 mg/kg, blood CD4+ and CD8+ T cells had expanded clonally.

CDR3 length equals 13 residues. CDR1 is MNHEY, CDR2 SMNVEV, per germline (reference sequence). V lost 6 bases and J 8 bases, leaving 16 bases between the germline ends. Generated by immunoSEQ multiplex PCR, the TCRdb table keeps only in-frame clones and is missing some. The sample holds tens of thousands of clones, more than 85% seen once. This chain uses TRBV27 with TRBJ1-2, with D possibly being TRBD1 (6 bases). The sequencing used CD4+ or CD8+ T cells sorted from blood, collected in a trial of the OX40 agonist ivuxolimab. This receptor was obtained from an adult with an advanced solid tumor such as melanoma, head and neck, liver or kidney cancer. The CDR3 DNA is TGTGCCAGCAGCCCATCCCAGGGGAGGGGCTACACCTTC. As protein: CASSPSQGRGYTF.